Listed here are 17 T cell receptor beta chains from one sample, sequenced in a study of cytomegalovirus exposure and HLA in healthy donors. The PCR contained 60 Vbeta and 13 Jbeta primers. Clones were read by immunoSEQ multiplex PCR, and TCRdb kept only the in-frame ones, dropping some. The sample yields over 85,000 clones, nearly 80% seen once. The sequenced sample was PBMCs. The source is a middle-aged woman in good health and CMV-seronegative.

The chain joins TRBV7-2 to TRBJ1-1, with no clear D. This CDR3 contains 14 residues. CDR1 SGHTA and CDR2 FQGNSA come from the germline V gene. Trimming took off 1 base at V and 3 bases at J, with 9 bases between the two ends. This chain's CDR3 is CASSLDVKHTEAFF. CDR3 DNA sequence: TGTGCCAGCAGCTTAGATGTCAAGCACACTGAAGCTTTCTTT. The full variable domain, with the rest looked up from reference TRBV7-2 and TRBJ1-1, is GAGVSQSPSNKVTEKGKDVELRCDPISGHTALYWYRQSLGQGLEFLIYFQGNSAPDKSGLPSDRFSAERTGGSVSTLTIQRTQQEDSAVYLCASSLDVKHTEAFFGQGTRLTVV.

This clone has a handful of counts. This chain links TRBV29-1 with TRBJ2-3; 10 nucleotides agree with TRBD1. J lost 4 bases, V lost 6 bases, and 7 bases had no gene match. CDR3 length equals 14 residues. Germline lookup yields CDR1 SQVTM and CDR2 ANQGSEA. CDR3 sequence reads: CSVVRDRGSDTQYF. The CDR3 DNA follows: TGCAGCGTAGTGCGGGACAGGGGCTCAGATACGCAGTATTTT.

This clone showed up just once. The V and J genes are TRBV2 and TRBJ1-5; 7 nucleotides line up with TRBD1. The V segment lost 6 bases and the J segment 4 bases; nucleotides outside the gene matches: 6. The CDR3 spans 14 residues. Germline V gives CDR1 SNHLY, CDR2 FYNNEI. The DNA for the CDR3 is TGTGCCAGCAGACTATCAGGGGGAAATCAGCCCCAGCATTTT. Encoded protein: CASRLSGGNQPQHF. Together with reference TRBV2 and TRBJ1-5, the CDR3 gives the full variable domain: EPEVTQTPSHQVTQMGQEVILRCVPISNHLYFYWYRQILGQKVEFLVSFYNNEISEKSEIFDDQFSVERPDGSNFTLKIRSTKLEDSAMYFCASRLSGGNQPQHFGDGTRLSIL.

The genes are TRBV20-1 and TRBJ2-1; TRBD1 is a possible D gene (5 bases). The CDR3 runs to 11 residues. The V and J ends lost 5 bases and 9 bases respectively, with 11 bases between them. The germline V gene encodes CDR1 DFQATT and CDR2 SNEGSKA (reference sequence). The CDR3 DNA follows: TGCAGTGCTTACTCAGGGATTGAGCAGTTCTTC. It encodes CSAYSGIEQFF.

The J gene is TRBJ1-1, the V gene TRBV5-1; 7 bases map to TRBD1. Trimming at V came to 0 bases and at J to 1 base, leaving 3 bases not matched to a gene. From germline, CDR1 is SGHRS and CDR2 YFSETQ. The CDR3 sequence is 15 residues long. In DNA form, the CDR3 reads TGCGCCAGCAGCTTGGACAGGGGAGCGAACACTGAAGCTTTCTTT. Encoded protein: CASSLDRGANTEAFF.

This chain links TRBV6-1 with TRBJ2-7, with D perhaps TRBD1 (6 bases). V was shortened by 8 bases and J by 2 bases, with 13 bases between the two germline ends. Germline V gene data show CDR1 as MNHNS and CDR2 as SASEGT. The CDR3 is 13 residues long. In DNA, the CDR3 is TGTGCCAGCGGGTGGCAGGGGCCCTACGAGCAGTACTTC. Translated, it gives CASGWQGPYEQYF.

The gene calls are TRBV6-6 and TRBJ2-1, with D uncertain. The CDR3 covers 11 residues. V was clipped by 8 bases and J by 8 bases, with 10 bases between them. Germline values: CDR1 MNHNY, CDR2 SVGAGI (reference sequence). CDR3 nucleotide sequence: TGTGCCAGCCGCCGGTCGGATGAGCAGTTCTTC. Encoded protein: CASRRSDEQFF.

The chain recombines TRBV6-1 with TRBJ2-7, with D possibly being TRBD1 (5 bases). The CDR3 contains 12 residues. V was shortened by 2 bases and J by 5 bases, with 7 bases between the two germline ends. The germline V gene encodes CDR1 MNHNS and CDR2 SASEGT. The DNA for the CDR3 is TGTGCCAGCAGTGAATCAGGGAACGAGCAGTACTTC. Amino acid sequence: CASSESGNEQYF.

The V and J genes are TRBV15 and TRBJ2-3; 12 nucleotides match TRBD2. CDR1 LNHNV and CDR2 YYDKDF come from the germline V gene (reference sequence). Trimming at V came to 2 bases and at J to 2 bases, leaving 2 bases not matched to a gene. There are 16 residues in the CDR3. CDR3 loop: CATSRLAGGVTDTQYF. CDR3 DNA sequence: TGTGCCACCAGCAGACTAGCGGGGGGGGTCACAGATACGCAGTATTTT.

As DNA, the CDR3 is TGTGCCTGGAGGAAGAGTGGTACAGATACGCAGTATTTT. This translates into CAWRKSGTDTQYF. The V and J genes are TRBV30 and TRBJ2-3, with D unresolved. Germline CDR1 reads GTSNPN; CDR2 reads SVGIG (reference sequence). V lost 3 bases and J 3 bases, leaving 10 bases between the germline ends. This CDR3 has 13 amino acids.

The chain employs TRBV30 and TRBJ2-2; D not resolved. CDR3 length: 13 residues. Trimming cost V 0 bases and J 3 bases, with 5 bases left between them. CDR1 and CDR2 from the germline V gene are GTSNPN and SVGIG (reference sequence). For the CDR3, the DNA is TGTGCCTGGAGTGTTCAGGACACCGGGGAGCTGTTTTTT. It translates to CAWSVQDTGELFF. Drawing the rest from reference TRBV30 and TRBJ2-2, the complete variable domain is SQTIHQWPATLVQPVGSPLSLECTVEGTSNPNLYWYRQAAGRGLQLLFYSVGIGQISSEVPQNLSASRPQDRQFILSSKKLLLSDSGFYLCAWSVQDTGELFFGEGSRLTVL.

The V gene is TRBV19, the J gene TRBJ1-4; TRBD1 agrees at 9 bases. The CDR3 length is 15 residues. Germline assignment: CDR1 LNHDA and CDR2 SQIVND (reference sequence). V lost 2 bases, J lost 8 bases, and 6 bases stayed unmatched. CDR3 DNA sequence: TGTGCCAGTAGTATAAGGGGACAGGGACGGGAAAAACTGTTTTTT. It codes for CASSIRGQGREKLFF.

The chain combines TRBV2 with TRBJ2-5, with TRBD1 as a possible D gene (6 bases). V lost 3 bases and J 4 bases, leaving 15 bases between the germline ends. Germline V CDR1 and CDR2: SNHLY, FYNNEI. The CDR3 is made up of 15 amino acids. CDR3 residues: CASSDRGTPAETQYF. The DNA for the CDR3 is TGTGCCAGCAGTGATAGGGGGACCCCAGCAGAGACCCAGTACTTC. Filled out from reference TRBV2 and TRBJ2-5, the complete variable domain reads EPEVTQTPSHQVTQMGQEVILRCVPISNHLYFYWYRQILGQKVEFLVSFYNNEISEKSEIFDDQFSVERPDGSNFTLKIRSTKLEDSAMYFCASSDRGTPAETQYFGPGTRLLVL.

Only one count was recorded for this clone. This chain joins TRBV30 and TRBJ1-2, with a weak D call TRBD1 (6 bases). Germline V gene data show CDR1 as GTSNPN and CDR2 as SVGIG (reference sequence). The CDR3 sequence is 12 residues long. Between the trimmed V and J ends, which lost 1 base and 7 bases, there was a span of 10 bases. Here the CDR3 reads CAWSGKDSGYTF. The CDR3 bases are TGTGCCTGGAGTGGAAAGGACAGTGGCTACACCTTC.

This chain connects TRBV7-3 to TRBJ2-1, with TRBD1 matching over 7 bases. This CDR3 comprises 15 residues. V trimming: 3 bases; J trimming: 4 bases; junction bases outside the gene matches: 6. The V gene's germline CDR1 is SGHTA and CDR2 FQGTGA. The CDR3 sequence is CASSFAGTAYNEQFF. The CDR3, as DNA: TGTGCCAGCAGCTTCGCCGGGACAGCGTACAATGAGCAGTTCTTC.

The chain couples TRBV13 to TRBJ2-7; 9 bases map to TRBD1. CDR3 length: 14 amino acids. Trimming removed 4 bases from V and 3 bases from J; junction bases left unmatched: 4. The germline V gene encodes CDR1 PRHDT and CDR2 FYEKMQ (reference sequence). The CDR3 reads CASSSGQGSYEQYF. CDR3 sequence (DNA): TGTGCCAGCAGCTCCGGACAGGGGAGCTACGAGCAGTACTTC.

The chain is built from TRBV15 and TRBJ2-6; TRBD1 might be the D (6 bases). Trimming took off 2 bases at V and 2 bases at J, with 7 bases between the two ends. Looked up from germline, CDR1 is LNHNV and CDR2 is YYDKDF (reference sequence). The CDR3 totals 15 residues. The CDR3 loop is CATSRQGPGANVLTF. CDR3 sequence (DNA): TGTGCCACCAGCAGACAGGGGCCTGGGGCCAACGTCCTGACTTTC.